This T cell receptor beta chain was sequenced during a study of T cells in localized non-small cell lung cancer. The table came from immunoSEQ multiplex PCR; TCRdb's copy has only in-frame clones and leaves some out. This table holds more than 20,000 clones, approximately 87% found once. This TCR derives from a man aged 40-75 years with stage II lung adenocarcinoma. Sample: PBMCs, taken before any cancer treatment.

The CDR3 protein is CASIKSGRENYGYTF. CDR3 DNA: TGTGCCAGCATTAAATCGGGGCGGGAGAACTATGGCTACACCTTC. The V gene is TRBV27, the J gene TRBJ1-2; tentatively, D is TRBD1 (5 bases). Between the trimmed V and J ends, which lost 7 bases and 2 bases, there was a span of 17 bases. Germline values: CDR1 MNHEY, CDR2 SMNVEV (reference sequence). This CDR3 contains 15 residues.